Below are 25 T cell receptor delta chains sequenced from a single sample in a study of gammadelta T cells in human blood. TCRdb fed the RT-PCR reads to CATT. The data contain 1,000 to 1,200 delta-chain clones, about 1.7% of them singletons. The sequenced material came from non-Vgamma9Vdelta2 gamma-delta T cells from adult blood. The receptors here all came from a human donor.

A note on this clone: This probably arose from a read error, given a far larger clone one base away. The chain joins TRDV1 to TRDJ1; 10 bases agree with TRDD3. This CDR3 is built from 22 residues. CDR1 TSWWSYY and CDR2 QGS come from the germline V gene. CDR3 nucleotides: TGTGCTCTTGGGGTCCTTAACCTGGGGGATATACCCCAGAAAAAGTACACCGATAAAATCATCTTT. Translated, it gives CALGVLNLGDIPQKKYTDKIIF.

This clone was observed a few times. This could be a read error, since a much larger clone is one nucleotide away. The chain joins TRAV38-2/DV8 to TRDJ1; 10 bases fit TRDD3. CDR1 and CDR2 (germline): TSESDYY, QEAYKQQN. The CDR3 totals 22 residues. The ends lost 0 bases at V and 4 bases at J; junction bases unmatched: 24. In nucleotides, the CDR3 is TGTGCTTATAGGAGCGCTCCTATGACTGGGGGATCGGTTGGGATGGGAAGCGATAAACTCATCTTT. This translates into CAYRSAPMTGGSVGMGSDKLIF.

Regarding this clone: It may be a read error: a sequence one base away is much more abundant. The sample carries other DNA sequences with the same CDR3. V is TRDV1 and J is TRDJ1; TRDD3 aligns across 11 bases. This CDR3 comprises 19 residues. The ends lost 2 bases at V and 0 bases at J; junction bases unmatched: 11. Germline-derived CDR1 and CDR2 are TSWWSYY and QGS. CDR3 in DNA: TGTGCTCTTGGGGAAGCAGGATGGGGGATACGCAAGTACACCGATAAACTCATCTTT. It codes for CALGEAGWGIRKYTDKLIF.

On this clone itself: With a much larger clone just one base away, this may be a read error. The same CDR3 can be traced to other DNA sequences in this sample. The rearrangement uses TRDV1 and TRDJ1; the match to TRDD3 covers 8 bases. Unmatched junction bases numbered 15, after V lost 3 bases and J lost 0 bases. The CDR3 contains 19 residues. Per the germline V gene, CDR1 is TSWWSYY and CDR2 is QGS. The CDR3 region is CALGELSLSWGRNTDKLIF. The CDR3 DNA follows: TGTGCTCTTGGGGAGCTATCCTTGTCCTGGGGGAGAAACACCGATAAACTCATCTTT.

As to this clone: A far larger clone is a single base away, which makes a read error likely. Other DNA sequences of this sample code for an identical CDR3. V and J are TRDV1 and TRDJ1; possible D gene TRDD3, 6 bases. The CDR3 is made up of 16 amino acids. Germline CDR1 reads TSWWSYY; CDR2 reads QGS. The CDR3 bases are TGTGCTCTTGGGGAACGAAGTCTGGGGTACACAGATAAACTCATCTTT. It is translated as CALGERSLGYTDKLIF.

Judged by abundance, this clone is medium-sized (0.01 to 0.1%). The chain has TRDV3 and TRDJ3, with TRDD3 matching over 7 bases. The CDR3 runs to 20 residues. The germline V gene has CDR1 TVYSNPD and CDR2 GDNSRS (reference sequence). The junction had 15 bases not matched to a gene; V was cut back by 1 base and J by 0 bases. Here the CDR3 reads CAFIDTTWGSSSWDTRQMFF. Written as DNA, the CDR3 is TGTGCCTTTATAGATACGACCTGGGGGTCCAGCTCCTGGGACACCCGACAGATGTTTTTC. Full variable domain (outside the CDR3, taken from reference TRDV3 and TRDJ3): CDKVTQSSPDQTVASGSEVVLLCTYDTVYSNPDLFWYRIRPDYSFQFVFYGDNSRSEGADFTQGRFSVKHILTQKAFHLVISPVRTEDSATYYCAFIDTTWGSSSWDTRQMFFGTGIKLFVEP.

This clone turned up a few times. This may come from a read error, since a much larger clone is one base off. This chain connects TRDV3 to TRDJ1; 13 positions agree with TRDD3. The CDR3 loop spans 22 amino acids. The germline V gene encodes CDR1 TVYSNPD and CDR2 GDNSRS (reference sequence). The CDR3 is CAFADPRGLLGDTQRDTDKRIF. CDR3 bases: TGTGCCTTTGCCGACCCCCGGGGCCTACTGGGGGATACGCAACGGGACACCGATAAACGCATCTTT.

By frequency in the sample, this clone is medium-sized. Given a much more abundant clone one base away, this may be a read error. Other DNA sequences in this specimen translate into the identical CDR3. The chain has TRDV1 and TRDJ1, with 10 bases lining up with TRDD3. CDR1 TSWWSYY and CDR2 QGS come from the germline V gene. This CDR3 has 21 amino acids. Unmatched junction bases numbered 17, after V lost 1 base and J lost 0 bases. CDR3 sequence reads: CALGEPVGDTPQDSYTDKLIF. The CDR3 bases are TGTGCTCTTGGGGAACCAGTGGGGGATACCCCTCAAGACTCGTACACCGATAAACTCATCTTT.

This clone came up a few times. Just one base apart from a much larger clone, this may be a read error. The chain uses TRDV1 and TRDJ1; TRDD3 matches 9 bases. The length of the CDR3 is 22 residues. After removal of 5 bases from V and 1 base from J, the junction contained 26 bases not matched to a gene. The germline V gene encodes CDR1 TSWWSYY and CDR2 QGS. The DNA of the CDR3 is TGTGCTCTTGGGCCCCCTTCCATCCTACTGGGGGAGAAATCCAGGACCACCGATAAACTCATCTTT. Amino acids: CALGPPSILLGEKSRTTDKLIF.

In its sample, this clone ranks as medium-sized. The genes are TRDV1 and TRDJ1; 10 bases are a match to TRDD3. The V gene's germline CDR1 is TSWWSYY and CDR2 QGS. Trimming removed 5 bases from V and 0 bases from J; junction bases left unmatched: 24. The CDR3 consists of 22 residues. The CDR3 is CALGPPRGRWGIFHCYTDKLIF. The DNA for the CDR3 is TGTGCTCTTGGGCCCCCGAGAGGACGCTGGGGGATATTCCATTGTTACACCGATAAACTCATCTTT.

This clone was seen a few times. TCRdb's entry gives the protein of a much larger clone, which mismatches this DNA's translation at residue 13, likely from a read error; the protein reported here is translated from the DNA. J is TRDJ1 and V is TRDV3; weak D call: TRDD2 (6 bases). V lost 4 bases to trimming and J lost 1 base, with 43 bases between them. Germline CDR1 and CDR2: TVYSNPD and GDNSRS (reference sequence). The CDR3 consists of 23 residues. The CDR3 sequence: CASKPLVFLGSEVYTPFTDKLIF. The CDR3 DNA is TGTGCCTCTAAACCCCTCGTCTTCCTGGGTTCTGAGGTGTATACTCCATTCACCGATAAACTCATCTTT.

This clone is deemed large. The rearrangement joins TRDV1 to TRDJ1; 11 positions agree with TRDD3. Trimming at V came to 3 bases and at J to 6 bases, leaving 24 bases not matched to a gene. Germline CDR1 and CDR2: TSWWSYY and QGS. CDR3 size: 21 residues. The CDR3 DNA is TGTGCTCTTGGGGACTCCGCCTTCCCCAAGGTCTGGGGGATACTTAGGCATAAACTCATCTTT. Translation gives CALGDSAFPKVWGILRHKLIF.

This clone was seen only a few times. It differs at one base from a far larger clone, so likely a read error. V and J are TRAV38-2/DV8 and TRDJ1, with 8 bases that match TRDD3. The germline V gene has CDR1 TSESDYY and CDR2 QEAYKQQN. Trimming cost V 3 bases and J 0 bases; bases outside gene matches: 13. CDR3 length equals 18 residues. CDR3: CAYRTPRTGGRYTDKLIF. CDR3 in DNA: TGTGCTTATAGGACCCCTAGGACTGGGGGCAGATACACCGATAAACTCATCTTT.

In regard to this clone: A far larger clone is just one base off, so this is likely a read error. The chain couples TRDV2 to TRDJ1, with D perhaps matching TRDD3 (6 bases). TCRdb records no J gene; here it was assigned by comparing the DNA to germline. CDR1 and CDR2 (germline): GEAIGNYY, EKD. Trimming stripped 2 bases from V and 4 bases from J, with 25 bases between. The CDR3 totals 18 residues. CDR3 DNA sequence: TGTGCCTGTGACATCCGGCCGGATTTTGGGGGGTACATCGATAAACTCATCTTT. This encodes CACDIRPDFGGYIDKLIF.

This clone was seen a few times. A much larger clone is a single base away; this may be a read error. Distinct nucleotide sequences in the sample also encode this CDR3. The chain carries TRDV1 and TRDJ1, with a weak D call TRDD3 (5 bases). Germline CDR1 TSWWSYY, CDR2 QGS. The CDR3 is 17 amino acids. The CDR3 loop reads CALGELGGAPSTDKLIF. CDR3 in DNA: TGTGCTCTTGGGGAACTCGGGGGTGCCCCCTCCACCGATAAACTTATCTTT.

This clone turned up a few times. A much larger clone is a single base away; this may be a read error. V gene TRDV1 combines with J gene TRDJ1, with 9 bases that match TRDD2. V lost 10 bases, J lost 2 bases, and 47 bases stayed unmatched. The CDR3 totals 27 residues. Germline CDR1 TSWWSYY, CDR2 QGS. Here the CDR3 DNA reads TGTGCTCGTGTCGTGTTCGCTCACCAGCCTTCCTACGCCCCACTCAGTAGGGGGGGAACGGGGACCGATAAACTCATCTTT. As protein: CARVVFAHQPSYAPLSRGGTGTDKLIF.

This clone is labeled as medium-sized. The genes are TRDV3 and TRDJ1; a weak D match, TRDD3 (6 bases). Between the trimmed V and J ends, which lost 2 bases and 3 bases, there was a span of 52 bases. The CDR3 extends over 26 amino acids. Germline V gene lookup returns CDR1 TVYSNPD and CDR2 GDNSRS (reference sequence). The CDR3 sequence is CAFSTFSGELRRYKEILRVDADKLIF. The CDR3, as DNA: TGTGCCTTTTCAACTTTTTCTGGGGAGCTCAGGAGATACAAGGAGATACTGAGAGTTGACGCCGATAAACTCATCTTT.

This clone rates as large. J is TRDJ1 and V is TRDV1; TRDD3 aligns across 12 bases. The germline V gene encodes CDR1 TSWWSYY and CDR2 QGS. The CDR3 length is 20 residues. V dropped 0 bases and J dropped 3; count of bases not matched to a gene: 14. The chain's CDR3 is CALGELPFAPLGDTPDKLIF. The CDR3 nucleotides read TGTGCTCTTGGGGAACTCCCCTTTGCCCCACTGGGGGATACCCCCGATAAACTCATCTTT.

To note about this clone: A far larger clone lies a single base away; this is likely a read error. This chain links TRAV29/DV5 with TRDJ1; 13 nucleotides agree with TRDD3. This CDR3 contains 19 residues. Germline lookup yields CDR1 NSMFDY and CDR2 ISSIKDK. In DNA form, the CDR3 reads TGTGCAGCAAGCCGCAGACCCGGTACTGGGGGATACGCGGTAGATAAACGCATCTTT. The encoded protein is CAASRRPGTGGYAVDKRIF.

This clone was seen a few times. The junction does not match germline at one end; this may be a read error. V and J are TRDV2 and TRDJ1, with 11 nucleotides matching TRDD3. Germline V gene sequence: CDR1 GEAIGNYY, CDR2 EKD. The CDR3 spans 16 residues. The CDR3 bases are TGTGCCTGTAACACTAAGGGGCCCTGGGGGATACTGAAACTCATCTTT. Translation: CACNTKGPWGILKLIF.

This clone has a handful of counts. J is TRDJ1 and V is TRAV29/DV5, with D perhaps matching TRDD3 (6 bases). The J gene comes from matching the DNA to germline here; TCRdb lacks it. The CDR3 length is 23 residues. Trimming cost V 3 bases and J 2 bases, with 41 bases left between them. CDR1 NSMFDY and CDR2 ISSIKDK come from the germline V gene. The CDR3 spells CAATAHGRGESSRSPTPTDKLIF. The CDR3 DNA reads as TGTGCAGCAACCGCGCACGGCCGGGGGGAAAGTTCCCGGTCCCCGACCCCTACCGATAAACTCATCTTT.

Worth noting for this clone: The translation of this DNA and the TCRdb protein of a much larger clone differ at residue 7, probably owing to a read error; the protein shown here is translated from the DNA. The chain links TRDV1 to TRDJ1; no firm D call. Between the trimmed V and J ends, which lost 1 base and 5 bases, there was a span of 14 bases. The CDR3 is 15 amino acids. Germline V CDR1 and CDR2: TSWWSYY, QGS. DNA for the CDR3: TGTGCTCTTGGGGAACCCACCTTACTCTTGGATAAACTCATCTTT. Amino acid sequence: CALGEPTLLLDKLIF.

Points on this clone: A much larger clone differs by one base, so this may be a read error. The same CDR3 can be traced to other DNA sequences in this sample. The rearrangement links TRDV1 to TRDJ1, with 11 positions matching TRDD3. This CDR3 region has 20 residues. Germline CDR1 TSWWSYY, CDR2 QGS. CDR3 sequence: CALGDPLTLDWGIRFDKLIF. The CDR3 nucleotides are TGTGCTCTTGGGGATCCACTCACCCTGGATTGGGGGATACGCTTCGATAAACTCATCTTC.

This clone is large (0.1 to 1%). This same CDR3 is encoded by further DNA sequences in the sample. The chain is built from TRDV1 and TRDJ2, with TRDD3 matching over 10 bases. The CDR3 is made up of 24 amino acids. Germline CDR1 is TSWWSYY and CDR2 is QGS. V lost 4 bases to trimming and J lost 6 bases; unmatched junction nucleotides: 32. CDR3 in amino acids: CALGVPLPPPYWGIPLRGAAQLFF. The CDR3 coding sequence is TGTGCTCTTGGGGTCCCCCTTCCTCCCCCATACTGGGGGATCCCGCTTCGGGGTGCAGCACAACTCTTCTTT.

This clone is deemed medium-sized. This chain joins TRDV1 and TRDJ1; 10 positions match TRDD3. This CDR3 is 23 amino acids long. J gave up 2 bases and V 1 base, and 25 bases lay outside the gene matches. Germline assignment: CDR1 TSWWSYY and CDR2 QGS. CDR3 amino acids: CALGEQFLLRGIRVSVRTDKLIF. As DNA, the CDR3 is TGTGCTCTTGGGGAACAGTTCCTATTGCGGGGGATACGTGTCTCAGTAAGGACCGATAAACTCATCTTT.